The source of this T cell receptor beta chain is a study of shared clonotypes between healthy human individuals. In the study overall: Used for every donor were three CD4 naive, three CD4 memory, two CD8 naive and one CD8 memory plate.

A note on this clone: Its antigen remains unknown.

Study-wide results and limits: The low donor count limited represented genetic and exposure-history diversity.

Within Nashville, Tennessee resided all donors, each a Caucasian adult. The CDR3 has 16 amino acids. The germline V gene encodes CDR1 MDHEN and CDR2 SYDVKM. V lost 3 bases, J lost 3 bases, and 18 bases lay in between. Using 200 ng DNA, 30,000 to 35,000 T cell genomes, the sorted-subset replicate PCRs were run. Only in-frame clones appear in the TCRdb table, and some are missing; sequencing was by immunoSEQ multiplex PCR. The sample shows approximately 2,000,000 clones, 92% of them seen only once. Sequencing used naive CD4+ T cells from PBMCs. The sample's subset: CD45RA+ positively selected. The V and J genes are TRBV28 and TRBJ2-7; TRBD1 might be the D (5 bases). The source is a man aged 18 to 35 in good health. Some clones in this sample may be carry-over from other donors' samples. The CDR3 loop is CASSFRQPAHDYEQYF. The CDR3 DNA sequence: TGTGCCAGCAGTTTTAGACAGCCGGCTCATGACTACGAGCAGTACTTC. Supplemented by reference TRBV28 and TRBJ2-7, the full variable domain reads DVKVTQSSRYLVKRTGEKVFLECVQDMDHENMFWYRQDPGLGLRLIYFSYDVKMKEKGDIPEGYSVSREKKERFSLILESASTNQTSMYLCASSFRQPAHDYEQYFGPGTRLTVT.